This TCR beta chain was captured in a study of PD-1 blockade in classical Hodgkin lymphoma. General study results and limits: Healthy donors were reported to have higher baseline TCR diversity than newly diagnosed patients. Newly diagnosed and completely responding patients shared comparable baseline diversity. Patients starting nivolumab under 1 year after ASCT were excluded.

Points on this clone: Its antigen is still unknown.

The CDR3 is made up of 13 amino acids. Looked up from germline, CDR1 is GTSNPN and CDR2 is SVGIG (reference sequence). V shed 0 bases and J shed 4 bases, with 9 bases lying between them. Clones were sequenced by immunoSEQ multiplex PCR, and TCRdb holds only the in-frame ones, with some missing. The data hold some 50,000 clones, with approximately 70% observed a single time. With no exception, relapse followed autologous stem cell transplantation in all patients, and brentuximab vedotin exposure varied. Sample: peripheral blood mononuclear cells (PBMCs), taken at baseline. The chain carries TRBV30 and TRBJ1-2; D not resolved. The clonotype was recovered from a human donor with classical Hodgkin lymphoma. The CDR3 region is CAWSVDIPYGYTF. DNA of the CDR3: TGTGCCTGGAGTGTAGACATTCCCTATGGCTACACCTTC.